The 29 T cell receptor beta chains below all came from one sample that was sequenced in a study of blood T cell repertoires in COVID-19. Some clones are missing from TCRdb's copy, which holds only in-frame ones; the method was immunoSEQ multiplex PCR. The sample has over 200,000 clones; 80% to 90% are singletons. The specimen sequenced was PBMCs or T cells enriched from blood (not recorded which). The receptors were sampled from a man aged 25-45 years who had recovered from COVID-19.

This clone has a single count. The chain combines TRBV7-2 with TRBJ2-7; 7 bases map to TRBD1. V lost 5 bases and J lost 3; bases outside the gene matches: 7. CDR3 size: 14 residues. Germline V gene data show CDR1 as SGHTA and CDR2 as FQGNSA. The CDR3 spells CASSPLGQIYEQYF. The DNA for the CDR3 is TGTGCCAGCAGCCCACTGGGACAGATCTACGAGCAGTACTTC.

V is TRBV18 and J is TRBJ2-7; TRBD1 matches at 12 bases. V lost 4 bases, J lost 4 bases, and 5 bases stayed unmatched. The CDR3 sequence is 15 residues long. CDR1 and CDR2 from the germline V gene are KGHSH and LQKENI. In nucleotides, the CDR3 is TGTGCCAGCTCACAACCGGGACAGGGGGCTTACGAGCAGTACTTC. Translated: CASSQPGQGAYEQYF.

The rearrangement links TRBV9 to TRBJ2-2; a possible D gene is TRBD1 (5 bases). Trimming took 3 bases from V and 7 from J, leaving 13 bases between them. The CDR3 has 14 residues. Germline CDR1 and CDR2: SGDLS and YYNGEE. In DNA form, the CDR3 reads TGTGCCAGCAGCGCCGAAGGGGTCGGCGGGGAGCTGTTTTTT. Its protein is CASSAEGVGGELFF.

The chain employs TRBV7-2 and TRBJ2-1; 9 bases align to TRBD2. This CDR3 is built from 16 residues. V was pared by 1 base and J by 2 bases, with 3 bases of the junction left unmatched. Germline V gene sequence: CDR1 SGHTA, CDR2 FQGNSA. The CDR3 bases are TGTGCCAGCAGCTTAGGACTAGCGGCAGCCTACAATGAGCAGTTCTTC. Its protein product is CASSLGLAAAYNEQFF. The full variable domain, its missing parts supplied by reference TRBV7-2 and TRBJ2-1, is GAGVSQSPSNKVTEKGKDVELRCDPISGHTALYWYRQSLGQGLEFLIYFQGNSAPDKSGLPSDRFSAERTGGSVSTLTIQRTQQEDSAVYLCASSLGLAAAYNEQFFGPGTRLTVL.

About this clone itself: Sequence at one end of the junction differs from germline and may be a read error. V gene TRBV6-1 combines with J gene TRBJ2-2, with 9 bases fitting TRBD2. The germline CDR1 and CDR2 sequences are MNHNS and SASEGT. The CDR3 is made up of 15 amino acids. This chain's CDR3 is CASREDGTSNGELFF. The CDR3 region has the DNA TGTGCCAGCAGAGAAGACGGGACTAGCAACGGGGAGCTGTTTTTT.

V gene TRBV7-9 combines with J gene TRBJ2-2; D uncertain. The CDR3 length is 13 residues. Trimming removed 1 base at V and 6 bases at J, with 6 bases between. Germline values: CDR1 SEHNR, CDR2 FQNEAQ (reference sequence). This CDR3 is CASSLGLSGELFF. CDR3 DNA: TGTGCCAGCAGCTTAGGTCTATCCGGGGAGCTGTTTTTT.

The chain links TRBV5-5 to TRBJ2-3; D is ambiguous. Trimming took off 5 bases at V and 0 bases at J, with 13 bases between the two ends. The CDR3 is 15 amino acids. Looked up from germline, CDR1 is SGHKS and CDR2 is YYEKEE (reference sequence). The CDR3 spells CASRASFSSTDTQYF. As DNA, the CDR3 is TGTGCCAGCAGGGCTAGTTTTTCTAGCACAGATACGCAGTATTTT.

This clone was recorded once. J is TRBJ2-7 and V is TRBV13, with unresolved D. This CDR3 is built from 13 residues. Trimming took 4 bases from V and 3 from J, leaving 10 bases between them. The V gene's germline CDR1 is PRHDT and CDR2 FYEKMQ (reference sequence). CDR3 sequence reads: CASSSTSIYEQYF. The DNA for the CDR3 is TGTGCCAGCAGCTCAACTTCCATCTACGAGCAGTACTTC. The full variable domain, in which reference TRBV13 and TRBJ2-7 provide the parts outside the CDR3, is AAGVIQSPRHLIKEKRETATLKCYPIPRHDTVYWYQQGPGQDPQFLISFYEKMQSDKGSIPDRFSAQQFSDYHSELNMSSLELGDSALYFCASSSTSIYEQYFGPGTRLTVT.

V gene TRBV13 combines with J gene TRBJ2-1; D uncertain. The CDR3 consists of 14 residues. Germline CDR1 and CDR2: PRHDT and FYEKMQ (reference sequence). V was clipped by 6 bases and J by 2 bases, with 11 bases between them. The CDR3 DNA follows: TGTGCCAGCAGTGTCGCAGTTCCCTACAATGAGCAGTTCTTC. Its protein is CASSVAVPYNEQFF.

The gene calls are TRBV6-5 and TRBJ2-7; TRBD1 might be the D (5 bases). There are 12 residues in the CDR3. The germline V gene has CDR1 MNHEY and CDR2 SVGAGI. Trimming took off 6 bases at V and 4 bases at J, with 10 bases between the two ends. The CDR3 protein is CASRTQGYEQYF. CDR3 sequence (DNA): TGTGCCAGCAGGACCCAGGGATACGAGCAGTACTTC.

The rearrangement joins TRBV7-2 to TRBJ2-7; the match to TRBD1 covers 8 bases. This CDR3 has 14 amino acids. V lost 5 bases to trimming and J lost 4 bases; unmatched junction nucleotides: 7. In germline, CDR1 is SGHTA, CDR2 FQGNSA. CDR3 nucleotides: TGTGCCAGCAGCGAGGACAGGGTATCGTACGAGCAGTACTTC. Amino acids: CASSEDRVSYEQYF.

The chain carries TRBV30 and TRBJ1-1; D gene unclear. The V gene's germline CDR1 is GTSNPN and CDR2 SVGIG (reference sequence). Trimming removed 3 bases from V and 0 bases from J, with 8 bases in between. The CDR3 sequence is 13 residues long. The chain's CDR3 is CAWRKGVNTEAFF. The CDR3 nucleotides are TGTGCCTGGAGGAAAGGAGTGAACACTGAAGCTTTCTTT.

There are many counts of this clone. The chain recombines TRBV7-8 with TRBJ1-2; 7 bases are shared with TRBD1. Germline V gives CDR1 SGHVS, CDR2 FQNEAQ. V was clipped by 6 bases and J by 3 bases; unmatched bases: 7. The CDR3 spans 14 residues. CDR3 residues: CASSRRDRDYGYTF. CDR3 sequence (DNA): TGTGCCAGCAGTCGTCGAGACAGGGACTATGGCTACACCTTC.

The chain is built from TRBV10-1 and TRBJ1-3; the D is unclear. The V and J ends lost 5 bases and 4 bases respectively, with 12 bases between them. CDR3 size: 14 residues. CDR1 is WNHNN, CDR2 SYGVQD, per germline (reference sequence). The CDR3 reads CASSQELTGNTIYF. As DNA, the CDR3 is TGCGCCAGCAGTCAGGAATTAACGGGAAACACCATATATTTT.

The chain couples TRBV24-1 to TRBJ2-7, with 10 bases identical to TRBD1. This CDR3 contains 16 residues. CDR1 and CDR2 from the germline V gene are KGHDR and SFDVKD. The junction had 8 bases not matched to a gene; V was cut back by 2 bases and J by 5 bases. CDR3 bases: TGTGCCACCAGTGATTCCGGGACAGGGGCATTGGACGAGCAGTACTTC. Translated, it gives CATSDSGTGALDEQYF.

The chain recombines TRBV12-3 or TRBV12-4 with TRBJ2-2; D not resolved. The CDR3 consists of 12 residues. The ends were cut back, 7 bases at V and 5 bases at J, with 8 bases in the middle. The CDR3 spells CASIAGTGELFF. The CDR3, as DNA: TGTGCCAGCATCGCCGGGACCGGGGAGCTGTTTTTT.

The CDR3, as DNA: TGCGCCAGCAGCCAAGATTTTAGCGGCTCCTACAATGAGCAGTTCTTC. Protein product: CASSQDFSGSYNEQFF. The V gene is TRBV4-1, the J gene TRBJ2-1; D perhaps matches TRBD2 (6 bases). Per the germline V gene, CDR1 is MGHRA and CDR2 is YSYEKL. The CDR3 totals 16 residues. The V gene lost 0 bases and the J gene lost 0 bases, with 9 bases spanning the gap.

This chain joins TRBV13 and TRBJ2-1; 8 nucleotides match TRBD1. Germline assignment: CDR1 PRHDT and CDR2 FYEKMQ (reference sequence). This CDR3 has 14 amino acids. Germline trimming cut 5 bases from V and 7 bases from J; bases unmatched to any gene: 7. In nucleotides, the CDR3 is TGTGCCAGCAGCCCTGGACAGGGTATGAATGAGCAGTTCTTC. This encodes CASSPGQGMNEQFF.

This chain joins TRBV27 and TRBJ1-1; a weak D match, TRBD1 (5 bases). The V gene's germline CDR1 is MNHEY and CDR2 SMNVEV (reference sequence). The CDR3 has 14 amino acids. V dropped 7 bases and J dropped 2 bases, with 14 bases sitting between them. Here the CDR3 reads CASTLDRFNTEAFF. CDR3 in DNA: TGTGCCAGCACCCTAGACAGATTTAACACTGAAGCTTTCTTT.

This clone is a singleton in its sample. The chain employs TRBV12-5 and TRBJ1-4; D not resolved. Germline-derived CDR1 and CDR2 are LGHNT and FRNRAP. CDR3 length: 18 amino acids. V dropped 0 bases and J dropped 4 bases, with 18 bases sitting between them. The CDR3 reads CASGLVGHHGGDNEKLFF. CDR3 DNA sequence: TGTGCTAGTGGTTTGGTTGGCCACCATGGCGGGGATAATGAAAAACTGTTTTTT. The full variable domain, rest sourced from reference TRBV12-5 and TRBJ1-4, is DARVTQTPRHKVTEMGQEVTMRCQPILGHNTVFWYRQTMMQGLELLAYFRNRAPLDDSGMPKDRFSAEMPDATLATLKIQPSEPRDSAVYFCASGLVGHHGGDNEKLFFGSGTQLSVL.

The chain is built from TRBV19 and TRBJ2-7; 7 bases are shared with TRBD1. V shed 5 bases and J 2 bases; nucleotides not matched to a gene: 3. Germline CDR1 LNHDA, CDR2 SQIVND (reference sequence). The CDR3 is made up of 13 amino acids. The CDR3 sequence is CASSPGTAYEQYF. The DNA of the CDR3 is TGTGCCAGTAGTCCCGGGACAGCCTACGAGCAGTACTTC.

The table lists this clone with a count of one. The chain has TRBV10-3 and TRBJ2-5; D might be TRBD2 (5 bases). From germline, CDR1 is ENHRY and CDR2 SYGVKD. The CDR3 sequence is 14 residues long. The germline V and J ends were trimmed by 3 bases and 5 bases, with 13 bases remaining between them. This CDR3 reads CAISDNHGGETQYF. CDR3 coding DNA: TGTGCCATCAGTGATAACCATGGCGGGGAGACCCAGTACTTC.

The chain uses TRBV10-3 and TRBJ2-7; D gene ambiguous. This CDR3 spans 14 amino acids. CDR1 and CDR2 (germline): ENHRY, SYGVKD. Trimming shortened V by 2 bases and J by 1 base, and 9 bases separated the two germline ends. CDR3 in amino acids: CAISENYLSYEQYF. CDR3 coding DNA: TGTGCCATCAGTGAGAACTATTTGTCCTACGAGCAGTACTTC.

J is TRBJ2-7 and V is TRBV6-5; maybe TRBD1 (6 bases). Germline loops: CDR1 MNHEY, CDR2 SVGAGI. The CDR3 spans 14 residues. V dropped 2 bases and J dropped 1 base, with 9 bases sitting between them. As DNA, the CDR3 is TGTGCCAGCAGTTACGACAGGAAATCCTACGAGCAGTACTTC. It codes for CASSYDRKSYEQYF.

The chain recombines TRBV6-5 with TRBJ2-7, with D maybe TRBD1 (6 bases). This CDR3 spans 12 amino acids. Per germline, CDR1 MNHEY and CDR2 SVGAGI. V was clipped by 7 bases and J by 6 bases, with 13 bases between them. The CDR3 DNA sequence: TGTGCCAGCAACCAGGGGTTCGGCGAGCAGTACTTC. The encoded protein is CASNQGFGEQYF.

The CDR3 nucleotides are TGTGCCAGCAGCCATACCGTGGGGCTCGGCAATGAGCAGTTCTTC. This gives the protein CASSHTVGLGNEQFF. The chain uses TRBV7-9 and TRBJ2-1, with a possible D match to TRBD1 (5 bases). Trimming stripped 5 bases from V and 6 bases from J, with 17 bases between. This CDR3 region has 15 residues. Per the germline V gene, CDR1 is SEHNR and CDR2 is FQNEAQ (reference sequence).

V is TRBV3-1 (or the pseudogene TRBV3-2) and J is TRBJ2-3, with TRBD2 identical over 12 bases. Per the germline V gene, CDR1 is LGHDT and CDR2 is YNNKEL (reference sequence). V was clipped by 0 bases and J by 4 bases; unmatched bases: 2. The CDR3 length is 16 residues. Here the CDR3 DNA reads TGTGCCAGCAGCCAAGAGCGACTAGCGGGAGCAGATACGCAGTATTTT. Its translation is CASSQERLAGADTQYF.

The chain employs TRBV11-2 and TRBJ1-2; tentative D call: TRBD1 (5 bases). V lost 4 bases and J 11 bases, leaving 26 bases between the germline ends. CDR1 is SGHAT and CDR2 is FQNNGV in the germline V gene. CDR3 length: 16 amino acids. As DNA, the CDR3 is TGTGCCAGCAGCTCCCTCCGACCGACAGCGCCTTGGGGTTACACCTTC. Protein sequence: CASSSLRPTAPWGYTF.

This chain connects TRBV20-1 to TRBJ2-7, with a tentative D call TRBD1 (6 bases). Germline values: CDR1 DFQATT, CDR2 SNEGSKA (reference sequence). The CDR3 covers 11 residues. The V and J ends lost 6 bases and 10 bases respectively, with 16 bases between them. The CDR3 sequence: CSATLQGRQYF. CDR3 DNA: TGCAGTGCGACACTACAGGGACGACAGTACTTC.